Presented here are 8 T cell receptor beta chains from one specimen sequenced in a study of early T cells in non-severe SARS-CoV-2 infection. TCRdb itself ran the 5' RACE reads through MiXCR, one entry per CDR3 protein. The sample includes tens of thousands of distinct CDR3 sequences, just under 9% of them seen just once. The specimen was whole blood. These receptors were collected from an adult who was a healthcare worker with PCR-confirmed SARS-CoV-2 infection or an uninfected control (not recorded which).

This clonotype came up many times. This chain joins TRBV6-2 or TRBV6-3 and TRBJ1-1; D is ambiguous. Trimming removed 1 base at V and 6 bases at J, with 3 bases between. Germline CDR1 reads MNHEY; CDR2 reads SVGEGT. This CDR3 comprises 11 residues. The CDR3 sequence is CASSYLAEAFF. The DNA for the CDR3 is TGTGCCAGCAGTTACTTAGCTGAAGCTTTCTTT.

This clonotype was recorded a few times. A clone one base away is much larger, so this may be a read error. The gene calls are TRBV6-5 and TRBJ2-1; 7 nucleotides align to TRBD1. CDR3 size: 15 residues. With V trimmed by 6 bases and J by 8 bases, 13 bases remained unmatched. CDR1 is MNHEY and CDR2 is SVGAGI in the germline V gene. This CDR3 reads CASSLGQTRGDEQFF. The DNA of the CDR3 is TGTGCCAGCAGCCTGGGACAGACAAGAGGGGATGAGCAGTTCTTC.

This clonotype was counted many times. The V gene is TRBV12-3 or TRBV12-4, the J gene TRBJ1-5; a weak D match, TRBD1 (6 bases). The CDR3 is 15 residues long. Trimming took off 6 bases at V and 6 bases at J, with 18 bases between the two ends. The CDR3 reads CASSSRGGLGQPQHF. The CDR3 nucleotides are TGTGCCAGCAGCTCAAGGGGGGGCTTAGGTCAGCCCCAGCATTTT.

The rearrangement joins TRBV7-2 to TRBJ2-1; 8 bases are a match to TRBD2. The CDR3 extends over 14 amino acids. J was trimmed by 12 bases and V by 6 bases; bases with no gene match: 13. Germline values: CDR1 SGHTA, CDR2 FQGNSA. The CDR3 region has the DNA TGTGCCAGCAGTAGGGACTTTGCGGGAGGAGCGCAGTTCTTC. It yields the protein CASSRDFAGGAQFF.

The gene calls are TRBV12-3 or TRBV12-4 and TRBJ2-1; possible D gene TRBD2, 5 bases. This CDR3 has 16 amino acids. The germline V and J ends were trimmed by 2 bases and 4 bases, with 15 bases remaining between them. CDR3 residues: CASSLNSLAAYNEQFF. Here the CDR3 DNA reads TGTGCCAGCAGTTTAAACTCCCTAGCCGCTTACAATGAGCAGTTCTTC.

This clonotype turned up a few times. The chain joins TRBV21-1 to TRBJ2-5; TRBD1 reflects the table's D call only, with no check against the DNA. TRBV21-1 is labeled a pseudogene. The CDR3 consists of 13 residues. The CDR3 region is CASSGGEQETQYF. As DNA, the CDR3 is TGTGCCAGCAGCGGGGGAGAGCAAGAGACCCAGTACTTC.

This clonotype has a count of ten or more. The rearrangement uses TRBV20-1 and TRBJ2-3, with 7 bases aligning to TRBD2. This CDR3 is 17 amino acids long. Germline-derived CDR1 and CDR2 are DFQATT and SNEGSKA (reference sequence). The J segment lost 1 base and the V segment lost 1 base, leaving 11 bases of the junction unmatched. This CDR3 reads CSARAVAAAGGTDTQYF. CDR3 nucleotide sequence: TGCAGTGCTAGAGCGGTTGCCGCCGCGGGGGGCACAGATACGCAGTATTTT.

This clonotype was seen many times. The J gene is TRBJ1-1, the V gene TRBV27; the D gene is possibly TRBD1 (5 bases). The CDR3 is made up of 12 amino acids. V lost 6 bases to trimming and J lost 9 bases, with 14 bases between them. CDR1 is MNHEY and CDR2 is SMNVEV in the germline V gene (reference sequence). The CDR3 sequence is CASSVPGGQAFF. The CDR3 coding sequence is TGTGCCAGCAGCGTACCGGGGGGTCAAGCTTTCTTT.